Below, 28 T cell receptor beta chains from the same sample are listed, as sequenced in a study of shared clonotypes between healthy human individuals. Profiled with immunoSEQ multiplex PCR; TCRdb holds only in-frame clones, not every one. The sample comprises over a million clones, around 75% of which are singletons, and 1.5% rests with the top ten. Sequenced sample: memory CD4+ T cells sorted from blood. Subset described: CD45RA-negative fraction. Every receptor here comes from a man between 18 and 35 years old in good health.

The V and J genes are TRBV7-2 and TRBJ2-1; D is ambiguous. Per the germline V gene, CDR1 is SGHTA and CDR2 is FQGNSA. The V end was cut by 2 bases, the J end by 4 bases, with 9 bases between. The CDR3 consists of 14 residues. The CDR3 DNA reads TGTGCCAGCAGCTTAACTCCCCGGTACAATGAGCAGTTCTTC. It translates to CASSLTPRYNEQFF.

The chain carries TRBV20-1 and TRBJ1-4; D not certain. Trimming removed 3 bases from V and 15 bases from J, with 11 bases in between. Germline-derived CDR1 and CDR2 are DFQATT and SNEGSKA (reference sequence). The CDR3 has 10 amino acids. The DNA of the CDR3 is TGCAGTGCTAGCCGGCAAGAGGTGTTTTTT. It codes for CSASRQEVFF.

This clone showed up just a few times. The genes are TRBV4-1 and TRBJ2-6; D perhaps matches TRBD2 (5 bases). Between the trimmed V and J ends, which lost 3 bases and 2 bases, there was a span of 8 bases. The V gene's germline CDR1 is MGHRA and CDR2 YSYEKL. This CDR3 contains 15 residues. CDR3 in DNA: TGCGCCAGCAGCCACTTGAGGGCTGGGGCCAACGTCCTGACTTTC. Translated, it gives CASSHLRAGANVLTF.

This CDR3 is CASSPRAHLEQYF. In DNA form, the CDR3 reads TGTGCCAGCAGCCCCCGGGCCCACCTCGAGCAGTACTTC. The rearrangement links TRBV7-2 to TRBJ2-7; D is unclear. The germline V gene encodes CDR1 SGHTA and CDR2 FQGNSA. The CDR3 extends over 13 amino acids. Trimming left V 5 bases short and J 6 bases short, with 14 bases between.

This chain links TRBV4-3 with TRBJ2-7, with D tentatively TRBD1 (7 bases). The germline V gene has CDR1 LGHNA and CDR2 YSLEER. This CDR3 is built from 16 residues. V was clipped by 4 bases and J by 0 bases, with 16 bases between them. The DNA for the CDR3 is TGCGCCAGCAGCCTTTATGCGGGACAGTCCTCCTACGAGCAGTACTTC. Its translation is CASSLYAGQSSYEQYF.

This chain connects TRBV10-1 to TRBJ2-5, with 15 bases aligning to TRBD2. The CDR3 spans 16 residues. After removal of 4 bases from V and 2 bases from J, the junction contained 2 bases not matched to a gene. Germline lookup yields CDR1 WNHNN and CDR2 SYGVQD (reference sequence). For the CDR3, the DNA is TGCGCCAGCAGTGCGGGACTAGCGGGGGGTCAAGAGACCCAGTACTTC. Residues: CASSAGLAGGQETQYF.

This chain connects TRBV6-1 to TRBJ1-5; the D is unclear. V was clipped by 0 bases and J by 10 bases, with 10 bases between them. The CDR3 covers 13 residues. The germline V gene has CDR1 MNHNS and CDR2 SASEGT. CDR3 DNA: TGTGCCAGCAGTGAAGCTCGGAGGAGACCCCAGCATTTT. Encoded protein: CASSEARRRPQHF.

This chain uses TRBV28 with TRBJ2-3, with TRBD2 identical over 12 bases. The CDR3 is 16 amino acids. V trimming: 5 bases; J trimming: 5 bases; junction bases outside the gene matches: 8. CDR1 and CDR2 from the germline V gene are MDHEN and SYDVKM. The CDR3 DNA reads TGTGCCAGCAGTCCTAGCGGGGGGGCCAAGGAAGATACGCAGTATTTT. Translating gives CASSPSGGAKEDTQYF.

The rearrangement uses TRBV5-8 and TRBJ1-4; D remains ambiguous. V gave up 0 bases and J gave up 0 bases, with 12 bases separating them. The CDR3 sequence is 17 residues long. CDR1 and CDR2 (germline): SGHTS, YDEGEE. The CDR3 sequence is CASSLERASATNEKLFF. CDR3 in DNA: TGTGCCAGCAGCTTGGAGAGGGCAAGTGCAACTAATGAAAAACTGTTTTTT. Supplemented by reference TRBV5-8 and TRBJ1-4, the full variable domain reads EAGVTQSPTHLIKTRGQQATLRCSPISGHTSVYWYQQALGLGLQFLLWYDEGEERNRGNFPPRFSGRQFPNYSSELNVNALELEDSALYLCASSLERASATNEKLFFGSGTQLSVL.

The rearrangement uses TRBV2 and TRBJ1-2; no definite D call. Per germline, CDR1 SNHLY and CDR2 FYNNEI. Trimming took off 4 bases at V and 1 base at J, with 10 bases between the two ends. The CDR3 covers 14 residues. Written as DNA, the CDR3 is TGTGCCAGCAGTGCAAGAGGGAGTAACTATGGCTACACCTTC. It specifies CASSARGSNYGYTF.

The chain has TRBV5-1 and TRBJ2-3, with a possible D match to TRBD2 (5 bases). Germline CDR1 and CDR2: SGHRS and YFSETQ. Trimming left V 4 bases short and J 5 bases short, with 14 bases between. The CDR3 loop spans 14 amino acids. CDR3 in amino acids: CASSPLRGEDTQYF. The CDR3 DNA reads as TGCGCCAGCAGCCCCCTCCGGGGTGAAGATACGCAGTATTTT. The full variable domain, with the rest looked up from reference TRBV5-1 and TRBJ2-3, is KAGVTQTPRYLIKTRGQQVTLSCSPISGHRSVSWYQQTPGQGLQFLFEYFSETQRNKGNFPGRFSGRQFSNSRSEMNVSTLELGDSALYLCASSPLRGEDTQYFGPGTRLTVL.

The chain combines TRBV29-1 with TRBJ2-2, with no clear D. This CDR3 contains 13 residues. Trimming removed 6 bases from V and 1 base from J, with 9 bases in between. Germline CDR1 is SQVTM and CDR2 is ANQGSEA. CDR3 DNA sequence: TGCAGCGTGGCTGAGCGGAACACCGGGGAGCTGTTTTTT. The encoded protein is CSVAERNTGELFF.

This chain connects TRBV7-9 to TRBJ2-2; 10 bases map to TRBD2. Germline V gene sequence: CDR1 SEHNR, CDR2 FQNEAQ (reference sequence). V lost 5 bases and J lost 6; bases outside the gene matches: 9. The CDR3 runs to 16 residues. This CDR3 reads CASSPLGAGGPGELFF. The CDR3 bases are TGTGCCAGCAGCCCCCTAGGAGCGGGGGGGCCCGGGGAGCTGTTTTTT.

The rearrangement joins TRBV4-1 to TRBJ2-4; D uncertain. The CDR3 is 14 amino acids. Germline assignment: CDR1 MGHRA and CDR2 YSYEKL. Trimming took off 2 bases at V and 0 bases at J, with 5 bases between the two ends. The CDR3 region has the DNA TGCGCCAGCAGCCAACAAAAAGCCAAAAACATTCAGTACTTC. This sequence encodes CASSQQKAKNIQYF.

The rearrangement uses TRBV10-3 and TRBJ2-7; no clear D. V was trimmed by 6 bases and J by 2 bases, leaving 5 bases between them. The CDR3 length is 11 residues. From germline, CDR1 is ENHRY and CDR2 SYGVKD. For the CDR3, the DNA is TGTGCCATCAGAGAAACCTACGAGCAGTACTTC. As protein: CAIRETYEQYF.

V gene TRBV5-1 combines with J gene TRBJ2-2; no clear D gene. CDR1 and CDR2 (germline): SGHRS, YFSETQ. Trimming stripped 4 bases from V and 0 bases from J, with 13 bases between. This CDR3 has 16 amino acids. The CDR3 DNA follows: TGCGCCAGCAGCCCCCTGGCGGTGGCGAACACCGGGGAGCTGTTTTTT. This translates into CASSPLAVANTGELFF.

Notes on this clone: Distinct nucleotide sequences in the sample also encode this CDR3. This chain uses TRBV9 with TRBJ2-7; no definite D call. V gave up 0 bases and J gave up 0 bases, with 7 bases separating them. Germline V CDR1 and CDR2: SGDLS, YYNGEE. CDR3 size: 14 residues. The CDR3 DNA sequence: TGTGCCAGCAGCGTAGGATCGGGCTCCTACGAGCAGTACTTC. Translated: CASSVGSGSYEQYF.

The V gene is TRBV7-2, the J gene TRBJ1-2; D is possibly TRBD1 (6 bases). V gave up 5 bases and J gave up 1 base, with 11 bases separating them. The CDR3 is 14 amino acids. Germline V gene data show CDR1 as SGHTA and CDR2 as FQGNSA. The CDR3 sequence is CASSTGQHNYGYTF. DNA of the CDR3: TGTGCCAGCAGCACCGGACAGCATAACTATGGCTACACCTTC.

V is TRBV5-1 and J is TRBJ2-2; possibly TRBD2 for D (6 bases). Germline CDR1 and CDR2: SGHRS and YFSETQ. V was shortened by 4 bases and J by 6 bases, with 10 bases between the two germline ends. The CDR3 is made up of 13 amino acids. As DNA, the CDR3 is TGCGCCAGCAGCAATGCTAGCGCCGGGGAGCTGTTTTTT. This sequence encodes CASSNASAGELFF.

Of note for this clone: Since a much larger clone is just one base distant, this may be a read error. V usage is TRBV12-5 and J usage is TRBJ2-5; D call uncertain. The CDR3 totals 11 residues. CDR1 is LGHNT and CDR2 is FRNRAP in the germline V gene. The germline V and J ends were trimmed by 3 bases and 5 bases, with 4 bases remaining between them. The CDR3 spells CASGFGETQYF. CDR3 nucleotides: TGTGCTAGTGGTTTTGGGGAGACCCAGTACTTC.

The chain couples TRBV6-6 to TRBJ1-3; maybe TRBD1 (5 bases). Per the germline V gene, CDR1 is MNHNY and CDR2 is SVGAGI (reference sequence). The ends were cut back, 10 bases at V and 2 bases at J, with 15 bases in the middle. The CDR3 contains 14 residues. CDR3 region: CATARAGAGNTIYF. In DNA form, the CDR3 reads TGTGCCACCGCCCGAGCGGGGGCTGGAAACACCATATATTTT.

This sequence joins TRBV10-2 and TRBJ2-3; 10 bases agree with TRBD2. Germline CDR1 is WSHSY and CDR2 is SAAADI. Trimming cost V 4 bases and J 2 bases; bases outside gene matches: 9. The CDR3 spans 17 residues. CDR3 sequence (DNA): TGCGCCAGCAGTGGACCCGTTAGCGGGAGGACCACAGATACGCAGTATTTT. This gives the protein CASSGPVSGRTTDTQYF.

The chain employs TRBV15 and TRBJ2-5; D is undetermined. The V end lost 1 base, the J end lost 5 bases, and 8 bases lay between the germline ends. The CDR3 consists of 13 residues. From germline, CDR1 is LNHNV and CDR2 YYDKDF (reference sequence). The CDR3 reads CATSRGFGETQYF. As DNA, the CDR3 is TGTGCCACCAGCAGAGGCTTTGGGGAGACCCAGTACTTC.

The chain uses TRBV28 and TRBJ1-2; 8 nucleotides align to TRBD1. This CDR3 spans 14 amino acids. In germline, CDR1 is MDHEN, CDR2 SYDVKM. V was clipped by 5 bases and J by 7 bases; unmatched bases: 9. The DNA of the CDR3 is TGTGCCAGCAGTCCAGGACAGGGAGTTAGTGGCTACACCTTC. As protein: CASSPGQGVSGYTF.

This clone was seen a handful of times. The chain is built from TRBV1 and TRBJ2-7. TRBV1 is classified as a pseudogene. This CDR3 has 16 residues. CDR3: CTSSQDPARPRYEQYF. CDR3 bases: TGCACCAGCAGCCAAGATCCCGCCAGGCCGCGGTACGAGCAGTACTTC.

This clone was recorded once. Other DNA sequences from this sample encode an identical CDR3 as well. V gene TRBV4-1 combines with J gene TRBJ2-7, with D hard to call. Trimming left V 1 base short and J 3 bases short, with 10 bases between. The CDR3 is 14 residues long. Germline CDR1 MGHRA, CDR2 YSYEKL. The CDR3 DNA is TGCGCCAGCAGCCAAGTCGGCCAACACTACGAGCAGTACTTC. It translates to CASSQVGQHYEQYF.

This clone was seen a handful of times. The chain recombines TRBV27 with TRBJ1-5; possibly TRBD1 for D (5 bases). The CDR3 totals 14 residues. V was pared by 3 bases and J by 7 bases, with 13 bases between. The V gene's germline CDR1 is MNHEY and CDR2 SMNVEV (reference sequence). For the CDR3, the DNA is TGTGCCAGCAGTTTGGGGCCGGGGCCCCAGCCCCAGCATTTT. It encodes CASSLGPGPQPQHF.

The chain combines TRBV20-1 with TRBJ2-1, with D unclear. Germline V lookup: CDR1 DFQATT, CDR2 SNEGSKA (reference sequence). Trimming removed 0 bases at V and 9 bases at J, with 6 bases between. This CDR3 is 11 amino acids long. The CDR3 DNA follows: TGCAGTGCTAGAGATGTGCCTGAGCAGTTCTTC. Residues: CSARDVPEQFF.